This record covers a single T cell receptor (beta chain). This sample was taken from a study of blood T cell repertoires in COVID-19. About the study: The study drew acute and convalescent COVID-19 samples from the United States, Italy and Spain. The cDNA or gDNA used as material had been derived from T cells, B-cell-depleted T cells, or PBMCs.

Per the original data handling: Amplification from reference gene primers served as the basis for estimated nucleated cell counts. Clones were sequenced by immunoSEQ multiplex PCR, and TCRdb holds only the in-frame ones, with some missing. V and J calls and clone size follow that table, whereas D and trimming were derived from the DNA. The sample records some 190,000 clones, 75% to 90% being singletons. CDR3 length: 14 residues. Germline-derived CDR1 and CDR2 are LGHDT and YNNKEL (reference sequence). V shed 5 bases and J shed 7 bases, with 16 bases lying between them. The chain combines TRBV3-1 (or the pseudogene TRBV3-2) with TRBJ2-3, with D unresolved. This TCR was recovered from a man aged 55 to 70 with acute or convalescent COVID-19. Material: peripheral blood. CDR3: CASSDTYPRHTQYF. CDR3 in DNA: TGTGCCAGCAGCGACACCTACCCGCGTCATACGCAGTATTTT.